These T cell receptor beta chains were read from a single sample in a study of CD8 T cells in ankylosing spondylitis. MiXCR was run by TCRdb on the 5' RACE reads, yielding one entry per CDR3 protein. The sample has under 150,000 distinct CDR3 sequences; roughly 8.8% are singletons. Sequencing input: blood, either unsorted or a sorted T cell fraction (not recorded which). These TCRs come from a male donor with ankylosing spondylitis or in good health (not recorded which). Each CDR3 is given with its conserved first and last residue. The D gene is left open where the match is weak. The size of a clone is reported for some rows only, either as once, few or many, or as a class for expanded clones.

clone_size,j_call,v_call,d_call,cdr3_aa,cdr3_nt
many,TRBJ2-5,TRBV7-2,NA,CASSFGGQETQYF,TGTGCCAGCAGCTTTGGGGGGCAAGAGACCCAGTACTTC
many,TRBJ2-2,TRBV5-1,NA,CASSLARDELFF,TGCGCCAGCAGCTTGGCCAGGGACGAGCTGTTTTTT
few,TRBJ1-2,TRBV6-2/TRBV6-3,NA,CASSSGLRYGYTF,TGTGCCAGCAGTTCGGGACTCCGCTATGGCTACACCTTC
many,TRBJ2-4,TRBV20-1,TRBD2,CRPGLAGGGNIQYF,TGCAGACCTGGACTAGCGGGAGGTGGAAACATTCAGTACTTC
NA,TRBJ1-1,TRBV29-1,NA,CSVAGEYTEAFF,TGCAGCGTGGCAGGGGAGTACACTGAAGCTTTCTTT
many,TRBJ2-7,TRBV11-1,NA,CASSLPPWGLSYEQYF,TGTGCCAGCAGTTTACCCCCGTGGGGGCTCTCCTACGAGCAGTACTTC
NA,TRBJ2-1,TRBV20-1,TRBD2,CCARAFGLAGRDNEQFF,TGCTGTGCTAGAGCCTTTGGACTAGCGGGCAGAGACAATGAGCAGTTCTTC
NA,TRBJ2-3,TRBV4-3,NA,CASSQGHRGKADTQYF,TGCGCCAGCAGCCAAGGCCACCGCGGGAAGGCAGATACGCAGTATTTT
many,TRBJ2-6,TRBV6-1,NA,CASGPRGLSGANVLTF,TGTGCCAGCGGCCCGAGGGGCCTCTCTGGGGCCAACGTCCTGACTTTC
many,TRBJ2-2,TRBV12-3/TRBV12-4,NA,CASSINTGELFF,TGTGCCAGCAGTATCAACACCGGGGAGCTGTTTTTT
NA,TRBJ1-6,TRBV14,NA,CASSQDRNSPLHF,TGTGCCAGCAGCCAAGATAGAAATTCACCCCTCCACTTT
many,TRBJ2-5,TRBV10-3,NA,CAISETWGQETQYF,TGTGCCATCAGTGAGACGTGGGGCCAAGAGACCCAGTACTTC
few,TRBJ2-5,TRBV18,TRBD1,CASSPRPTGGGGYQETQYF,TGTGCCAGCTCCCCGCGTCCGACAGGGGGCGGAGGATACCAAGAGACCCAGTACTTC
many,TRBJ2-3,TRBV5-1,NA,CASSLAALSRGATDTQYF,TGCGCCAGCAGCCTGGCGGCCTTGTCCCGTGGGGCCACAGATACGCAGTATTTT
NA,TRBJ2-1,TRBV20-1,NA,CCARGSGTAYNYNEQFF,TGCTGTGCTAGAGGTAGCGGGACAGCATATAACTACAATGAGCAGTTCTTC
few,TRBJ2-7,TRBV20-1,NA,CSARDSWQGGIYEQYF,TGCAGTGCTAGAGATTCTTGGCAAGGCGGGATCTACGAGCAGTACTTC
many,TRBJ1-4,TRBV20-1,TRBD1,CSARDIRTGQGTALLFF,TGCAGTGCTAGAGATATCCGGACGGGACAGGGTACCGCTCTACTGTTTTTT
NA,TRBJ2-3,TRBV7-3,NA,CASSLSGDPSTDTQYF,TGTGCCAGCAGCTTATCAGGGGACCCTAGCACAGATACGCAGTATTTT
many,TRBJ2-7,TRBV5-6,NA,CASRASSEQYF,TGTGCCAGCAGGGCGTCGTCCGAGCAGTACTTC
NA,TRBJ2-7,TRBV18,NA,CASSPTSASYEQYF,TGTGCCAGCTCACCGACTAGTGCTTCCTACGAGCAGTACTTC